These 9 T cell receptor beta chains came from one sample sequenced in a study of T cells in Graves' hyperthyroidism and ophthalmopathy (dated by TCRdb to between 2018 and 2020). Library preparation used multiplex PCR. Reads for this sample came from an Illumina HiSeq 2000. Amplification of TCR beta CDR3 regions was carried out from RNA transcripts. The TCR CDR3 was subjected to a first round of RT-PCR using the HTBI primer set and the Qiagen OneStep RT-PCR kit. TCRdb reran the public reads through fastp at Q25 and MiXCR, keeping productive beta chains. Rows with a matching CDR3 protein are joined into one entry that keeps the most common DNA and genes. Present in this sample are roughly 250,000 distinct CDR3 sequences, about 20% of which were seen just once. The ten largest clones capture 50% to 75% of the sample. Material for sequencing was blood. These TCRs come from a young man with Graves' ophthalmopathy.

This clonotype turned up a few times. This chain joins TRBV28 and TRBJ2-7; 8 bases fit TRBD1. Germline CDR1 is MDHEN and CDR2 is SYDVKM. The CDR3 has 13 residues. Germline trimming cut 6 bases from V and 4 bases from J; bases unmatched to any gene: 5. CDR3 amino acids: CASRQGVLYEQYF. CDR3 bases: TGTGCCAGCAGACAGGGGGTATTGTACGAGCAGTACTTC.

The CDR3: CASSLAIAGKTQYF. The CDR3 DNA sequence: TGCGCCAGCAGCTTGGCCATCGCGGGAAAGACCCAGTACTTC. The gene calls are TRBV5-1 and TRBJ2-5; tentatively, D is TRBD2 (6 bases). The CDR3 runs to 14 residues. Between the trimmed V and J ends, which lost 0 bases and 6 bases, there was a span of 12 bases. Germline values: CDR1 SGHRS, CDR2 YFSETQ.

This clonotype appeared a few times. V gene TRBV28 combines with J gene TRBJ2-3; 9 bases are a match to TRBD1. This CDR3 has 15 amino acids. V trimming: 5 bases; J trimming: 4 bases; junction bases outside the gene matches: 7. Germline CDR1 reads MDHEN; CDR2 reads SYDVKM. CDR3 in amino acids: CASSIQGAAADTQYF. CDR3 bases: TGTGCCAGCAGTATACAGGGGGCCGCAGCAGATACGCAGTATTTT.

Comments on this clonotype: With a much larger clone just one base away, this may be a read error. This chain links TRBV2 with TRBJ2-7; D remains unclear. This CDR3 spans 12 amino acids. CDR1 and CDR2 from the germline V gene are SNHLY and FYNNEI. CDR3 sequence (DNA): TGTACCAGAGGTGGAAGCTCCTACGAGCAGTACTTC. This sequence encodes CTRGGSSYEQYF.

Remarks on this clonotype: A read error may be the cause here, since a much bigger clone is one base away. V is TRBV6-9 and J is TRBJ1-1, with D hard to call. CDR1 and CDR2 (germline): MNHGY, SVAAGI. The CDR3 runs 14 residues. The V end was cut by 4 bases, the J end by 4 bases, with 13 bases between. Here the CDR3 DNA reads TGTGCCAGCAGTTGCTCGGTTTCGAGCACTGAAGCTTTCTTT. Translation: CASSCSVSSTEAFF.

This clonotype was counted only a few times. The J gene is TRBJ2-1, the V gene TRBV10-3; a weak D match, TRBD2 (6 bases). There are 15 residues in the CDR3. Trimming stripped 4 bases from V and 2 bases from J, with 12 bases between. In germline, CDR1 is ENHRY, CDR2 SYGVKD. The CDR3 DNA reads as TGTGCCATCAGTGGTGTGGGAGGAGCCTACAATGAGCAGTTCTTC. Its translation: CAISGVGGAYNEQFF.

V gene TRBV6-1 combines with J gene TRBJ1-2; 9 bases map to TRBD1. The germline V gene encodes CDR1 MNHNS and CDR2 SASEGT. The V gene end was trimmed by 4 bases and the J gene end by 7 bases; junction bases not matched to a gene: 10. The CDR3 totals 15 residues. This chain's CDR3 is CASSGLGGTGIGYTF. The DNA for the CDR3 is TGTGCCAGCAGTGGATTGGGAGGGACAGGGATTGGCTACACCTTC.

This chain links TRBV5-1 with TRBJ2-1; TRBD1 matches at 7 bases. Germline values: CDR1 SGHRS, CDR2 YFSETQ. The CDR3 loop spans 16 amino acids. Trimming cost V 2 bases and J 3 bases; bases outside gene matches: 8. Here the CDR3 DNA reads TGCGCCAGCAGCTTTAGGCCAGGGGGTTACTACAATGAGCAGTTCTTC. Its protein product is CASSFRPGGYYNEQFF. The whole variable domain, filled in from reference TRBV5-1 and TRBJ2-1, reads KAGVTQTPRYLIKTRGQQVTLSCSPISGHRSVSWYQQTPGQGLQFLFEYFSETQRNKGNFPGRFSGRQFSNSRSEMNVSTLELGDSALYLCASSFRPGGYYNEQFFGPGTRLTVL.

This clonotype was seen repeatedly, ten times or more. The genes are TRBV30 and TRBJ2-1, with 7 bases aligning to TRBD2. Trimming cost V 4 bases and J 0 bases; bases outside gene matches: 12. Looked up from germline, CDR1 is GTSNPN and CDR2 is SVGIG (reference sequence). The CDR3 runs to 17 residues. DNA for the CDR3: TGTGCCTGGAAGGCACTAGCGCCTTTGAGCTCCTACAATGAGCAGTTCTTC. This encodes CAWKALAPLSSYNEQFF.